This T cell receptor beta chain was captured by sequencing in a study of control samples from healthy donors and cancer patients. This CDR3 contains 14 residues. Trimming cost V 4 bases and J 4 bases, with 14 bases left between them. Per the germline V gene, CDR1 is LGHDT and CDR2 is YNNKEL (reference sequence). Repertoires were generated with immunoSEQ multiplex PCR, while TCRdb's copy carries only in-frame clones and drops some. The sample yields 150,000 to 200,000 clones, roughly 94% seen once. This sequence was found in a woman aged 40 to 50 in good health. The specimen was blood. V gene TRBV3-1 (or the pseudogene TRBV3-2) combines with J gene TRBJ2-7, with D hard to call. This chain's CDR3 is CASSPPKTMYEQYF. CDR3 coding DNA: TGTGCCAGCAGCCCCCCAAAGACGATGTACGAGCAGTACTTC.